These 32 T cell receptor beta chains came from one sample sequenced in a study of T cell responses to AZD1222 COVID-19 vaccine (dated by TCRdb to the early 2020s). The library came from the immunoSEQ multiplex PCR assay. The clones in this table, taken by TCRdb from immuneACCESS, are in-frame only. Not every clone is retained; where verified, under half of the shortfall comes from an unresolved V gene, and the cause of the rest is unknown. The sample yields 130,000 to 150,000 clones; around 84% were counted once. The top ten constitute approximately 5.4% of the sample. The sample's time point label, in plain terms: about 28 days (+/-7) after the second vaccine dose. Material: peripheral blood, obtained 28 days after the second AZD1222 dose. The source is an adult who received the AZD1222 COVID-19 vaccine.

The genes are TRBV7-2 and TRBJ2-2; no clear D. V was shortened by 1 base and J by 3 bases, with 9 bases between the two germline ends. Germline lookup yields CDR1 SGHTA and CDR2 FQGNSA. The CDR3 contains 15 residues. The CDR3 spells CASSLVSAYTGELFF. The CDR3 bases are TGTGCCAGCAGCTTAGTTTCTGCTTACACCGGGGAGCTGTTTTTT. The variable domain in full, with the rest retrieved from reference TRBV7-2 and TRBJ2-2, is GAGVSQSPSNKVTEKGKDVELRCDPISGHTALYWYRQSLGQGLEFLIYFQGNSAPDKSGLPSDRFSAERTGGSVSTLTIQRTQQEDSAVYLCASSLVSAYTGELFFGEGSRLTVL.

This clone was recorded once. This chain connects TRBV9 to TRBJ1-1, with 9 bases lining up with TRBD1. The ends lost 3 bases at V and 4 bases at J; junction bases unmatched: 7. The germline V gene encodes CDR1 SGDLS and CDR2 YYNGEE. CDR3 length equals 15 residues. CDR3 in DNA: TGTGCCAGCAGCGCCCAAGGGACAGGGTCCACTGAAGCTTTCTTT. Protein product: CASSAQGTGSTEAFF.

The rearrangement joins TRBV7-8 to TRBJ1-1; 7 bases line up with TRBD1. The CDR3 runs 16 residues. V was clipped by 8 bases and J by 1 base; unmatched bases: 13. Germline CDR1 SGHVS, CDR2 FQNEAQ. CDR3 in amino acids: CASLEGAQLGNTEAFF. The CDR3 DNA sequence: TGTGCCAGCCTGGAGGGGGCCCAACTAGGGAACACTGAAGCTTTCTTT.

The rearrangement links TRBV20-1 to TRBJ1-4; D gene ambiguous. The CDR3 is 16 amino acids. Trimming removed 3 bases from V and 0 bases from J, with 14 bases in between. The germline V gene has CDR1 DFQATT and CDR2 SNEGSKA (reference sequence). The DNA for the CDR3 is TGCAGTGCTAGTTTCCCCGGGCCTGCAACTAATGAAAAACTGTTTTTT. Its protein is CSASFPGPATNEKLFF.

The sample holds a few counts of this clone. V usage is TRBV5-1 and J usage is TRBJ2-1; the D gene is possibly TRBD1 (6 bases). In germline, CDR1 is SGHRS, CDR2 YFSETQ. With 0 bases removed from V and 1 base from J, the gap between germline ends came to 8 bases. This CDR3 has 15 residues. CDR3 sequence (DNA): TGCGCCAGCAGCTTGGAAGGACAGTCCTACAATGAGCAGTTCTTC. Protein sequence: CASSLEGQSYNEQFF.

The rearrangement joins TRBV9 to TRBJ2-5; TRBD2 matches at 11 bases. J gave up 5 bases and V 0 bases, and 3 bases lay outside the gene matches. CDR1 is SGDLS, CDR2 YYNGEE, per germline. The CDR3 runs 15 residues. CDR3 DNA: TGTGCCAGCAGCGTAGGTAGCGGGGGGGCCGAGACCCAGTACTTC. Translation: CASSVGSGGAETQYF.

V gene TRBV2 combines with J gene TRBJ2-2; 11 bases agree with TRBD2. This CDR3 comprises 17 residues. Germline CDR1 SNHLY, CDR2 FYNNEI. Unmatched junction bases numbered 10, after V lost 7 bases and J lost 3 bases. CDR3 loop: CASTRRLAGSDTGELFF. The CDR3 nucleotides read TGTGCCAGCACCCGGAGACTAGCGGGATCTGACACCGGGGAGCTGTTTTTT.

This clone came up once. The chain carries TRBV6-1 and TRBJ1-5; D not resolved. This CDR3 region has 16 residues. The germline V gene encodes CDR1 MNHNS and CDR2 SASEGT. Between the trimmed V and J ends, which lost 1 base and 0 bases, there was a span of 10 bases. The CDR3: CASSEGLSGSNQPQHF. CDR3 coding DNA: TGTGCCAGCAGTGAAGGGTTAAGCGGTAGCAATCAGCCCCAGCATTTT.

This sequence joins TRBV3-1 (or the pseudogene TRBV3-2) and TRBJ2-7, with 11 positions matching TRBD1. CDR1 and CDR2 from the germline V gene are LGHDT and YNNKEL (reference sequence). V was clipped by 0 bases and J by 9 bases; unmatched bases: 7. The CDR3 covers 15 residues. The CDR3 region is CASSQDPGQGAMQYF. The CDR3 DNA follows: TGTGCCAGCAGCCAAGACCCCGGACAGGGGGCTATGCAGTACTTC.

The chain joins TRBV5-4 to TRBJ2-3; 15 bases agree with TRBD2. Losses at the gene ends were 2 bases for V and 6 bases for J; bases not matched to a gene: 7. Germline CDR1 is SGHNT and CDR2 is YYREEE (reference sequence). This CDR3 has 17 residues. The CDR3 DNA reads TGTGCCAGCAGCTTAATCGGACTAGCGGGGGGGCCCGATACGCAGTATTTT. Its protein product is CASSLIGLAGGPDTQYF. The full variable domain, rest sourced from reference TRBV5-4 and TRBJ2-3, is ETGVTQSPTHLIKTRGQQVTLRCSSQSGHNTVSWYQQALGQGPQFIFQYYREEENGRGNFPPRFSGLQFPNYSSELNVNALELDDSALYLCASSLIGLAGGPDTQYFGPGTRLTVL.

The chain recombines TRBV5-1 with TRBJ2-2; tentatively, D is TRBD1 or TRBD2 (6 bases each). Germline values: CDR1 SGHRS, CDR2 YFSETQ. This CDR3 is built from 14 residues. The germline V and J ends were trimmed by 4 bases and 5 bases, with 12 bases remaining between them. Here the CDR3 reads CASSIGGGTGELFF. The CDR3, as DNA: TGCGCCAGCAGCATAGGAGGGGGTACCGGGGAGCTGTTTTTT.

The rearrangement links TRBV6-5 to TRBJ1-5, with D maybe TRBD1 (6 bases). The CDR3 length is 14 residues. Germline lookup yields CDR1 MNHEY and CDR2 SVGAGI. Trimming left V 6 bases short and J 6 bases short, with 15 bases between. The CDR3 DNA reads TGTGCCAGCAGCGAGGAGTGGGGGCGTCAGCCCCAGCATTTT. It is translated as CASSEEWGRQPQHF.

The chain recombines TRBV6-5 with TRBJ2-5, with D hard to call. Germline V gene data show CDR1 as MNHEY and CDR2 as SVGAGI. The CDR3 length is 14 residues. V lost 6 bases to trimming and J lost 7 bases, with 18 bases between them. CDR3 residues: CASRGIMGTGTQYF. The DNA for the CDR3 is TGTGCCAGCAGAGGGATTATGGGCACGGGGACCCAGTACTTC.

V and J are TRBV5-6 and TRBJ1-4, with 10 bases identical to TRBD1. The germline gives CDR1 SGHDT, CDR2 YYEEEE. This CDR3 region has 16 residues. V dropped 6 bases and J dropped 7; count of bases not matched to a gene: 12. For the CDR3, the DNA is TGTGCCAGCATTAAGAGACAGGGGGCCAGCAGTGAAAAACTGTTTTTT. Its protein is CASIKRQGASSEKLFF.

The chain carries TRBV4-2 and TRBJ2-7; weak D call: TRBD2 (5 bases). CDR3 length: 14 residues. Germline lookup yields CDR1 LGHNA and CDR2 YNFKEQ. The V and J ends lost 5 bases and 6 bases respectively, with 17 bases between them. The CDR3 reads CASSKSGLPLEQYF. In nucleotides, the CDR3 is TGTGCCAGCAGCAAATCCGGACTGCCCCTCGAGCAGTACTTC.

The chain recombines TRBV15 with TRBJ1-5, with unresolved D. Trimming took 0 bases from V and 7 from J, leaving 4 bases between them. CDR1 is LNHNV, CDR2 YYDKDF, per germline (reference sequence). The CDR3 loop spans 12 amino acids. The CDR3 coding sequence is TGTGCCACCAGCAGAGATTTGCAGCCCCAGCATTTT. This gives the protein CATSRDLQPQHF.

This clone was picked up a small number of times. In DNA form, the CDR3 reads TGTGCCAGCAGTTTCCGGGGTTCCAACTACGAGCAGTACTTC. As protein: CASSFRGSNYEQYF. J is TRBJ2-7 and V is TRBV27, with D possibly being TRBD2 (5 bases). CDR1 is MNHEY, CDR2 SMNVEV, per germline (reference sequence). Trimming removed 3 bases from V and 3 bases from J, with 12 bases in between. The CDR3 covers 14 residues.

The V gene is TRBV27, the J gene TRBJ1-1; TRBD1 is a possible D gene (5 bases). Trimming stripped 6 bases from V and 0 bases from J, with 14 bases between. This CDR3 spans 15 amino acids. The germline V gene has CDR1 MNHEY and CDR2 SMNVEV (reference sequence). DNA of the CDR3: TGTGCCAGCAGGCCCCGGGGGGGTATGAACACTGAAGCTTTCTTT. It encodes CASRPRGGMNTEAFF.

This chain joins TRBV5-6 and TRBJ1-6; D ambiguous. The CDR3 consists of 16 residues. Trimming pared 0 bases from V and 0 bases from J, leaving 7 bases between. Germline lookup yields CDR1 SGHDT and CDR2 YYEEEE. The CDR3 here is CASSLGVSSYNSPLHF. The DNA for the CDR3 is TGTGCCAGCAGCTTGGGCGTTAGCTCCTATAATTCACCCCTCCACTTT. The full variable domain, its missing parts supplied by reference TRBV5-6 and TRBJ1-6, is DAGVTQSPTHLIKTRGQQVTLRCSPKSGHDTVSWYQQALGQGPQFIFQYYEEEERQRGNFPDRFSGHQFPNYSSELNVNALLLGDSALYLCASSLGVSSYNSPLHFGNGTRLTVT.

This chain uses TRBV2 with TRBJ1-2, with D maybe TRBD1 (5 bases). The CDR3 loop spans 13 amino acids. Between the trimmed V and J ends, which lost 2 bases and 8 bases, there was a span of 12 bases. Germline V lookup: CDR1 SNHLY, CDR2 FYNNEI. CDR3: CASSEQGSYGYTF. CDR3 in DNA: TGTGCCAGCAGTGAACAGGGATCGTACGGCTACACCTTC.

The chain carries TRBV28 and TRBJ1-2; a weak D match, TRBD1 (5 bases). Germline V gene lookup returns CDR1 MDHEN and CDR2 SYDVKM. Deletions cut 9 bases from V and 4 bases from J, with 12 bases between. The CDR3 length is 12 residues. CDR3 loop: CASSTASYGYTF. The CDR3 DNA sequence: TGTGCCAGTTCGACAGCCTCCTATGGCTACACCTTC.

V usage is TRBV11-2 and J usage is TRBJ2-7; 7 nucleotides align to TRBD2. Unmatched junction bases numbered 14, after V lost 5 bases and J lost 4 bases. Germline V gene sequence: CDR1 SGHAT, CDR2 FQNNGV. This CDR3 is built from 16 residues. The CDR3, as DNA: TGTGCCAGCAGCCTTACCCGGGAGGTCCTAGCTTACGAGCAGTACTTC. It encodes CASSLTREVLAYEQYF.

The rearrangement joins TRBV10-3 to TRBJ1-2, with TRBD1 identical over 11 bases. This CDR3 is 16 amino acids long. Germline V gene data show CDR1 as ENHRY and CDR2 as SYGVKD. With 6 bases clipped from V and 3 bases from J, the junction kept 9 bases outside the gene matches. CDR3 residues: CAISKNPGQGDYGYTF. Here the CDR3 DNA reads TGTGCCATCAGCAAGAATCCGGGACAGGGGGACTATGGCTACACCTTC.

This chain links TRBV6-1 with TRBJ2-4; D may be TRBD1 or TRBD2 (5 bases each). Germline V gives CDR1 MNHNS, CDR2 SASEGT. Trimming shortened V by 3 bases and J by 7 bases, and 22 bases separated the two germline ends. The CDR3 covers 17 residues. This chain's CDR3 is CASSDGITGRAGNIQYF. CDR3 bases: TGTGCCAGCAGTGATGGAATAACAGGCCGGGCGGGTAACATTCAGTACTTC.

The chain carries TRBV5-1 and TRBJ2-2; the D is unclear. Germline CDR1 is SGHRS and CDR2 is YFSETQ. Trimming cost V 2 bases and J 3 bases, with 8 bases left between them. The CDR3 extends over 14 amino acids. CDR3 DNA: TGCGCCAGCAGCTTCGGAACCGACACCGGGGAGCTGTTTTTT. This encodes CASSFGTDTGELFF.

J is TRBJ1-1 and V is TRBV5-1, with 7 bases identical to TRBD1. Losses at the gene ends were 5 bases for V and 4 bases for J; bases not matched to a gene: 11. There are 15 residues in the CDR3. Germline loops: CDR1 SGHRS, CDR2 YFSETQ. CDR3 nucleotides: TGCGCCAGCAGGGCTTATCTTGACAGGGCCACTGAAGCTTTCTTT. This encodes CASRAYLDRATEAFF. Based on the CDR3 plus reference TRBV5-1 and TRBJ1-1, the full variable domain is KAGVTQTPRYLIKTRGQQVTLSCSPISGHRSVSWYQQTPGQGLQFLFEYFSETQRNKGNFPGRFSGRQFSNSRSEMNVSTLELGDSALYLCASRAYLDRATEAFFGQGTRLTVV.

This chain uses TRBV18 with TRBJ1-1, with D unclear. Germline CDR1 KGHSH, CDR2 LQKENI. V lost 4 bases and J 3 bases, leaving 9 bases between the germline ends. The CDR3 has 13 amino acids. CDR3 loop: CASSLPRDTEAFF. Written as DNA, the CDR3 is TGTGCCAGCTCACTCCCCCGGGACACTGAAGCTTTCTTT. Drawing the rest from reference TRBV18 and TRBJ1-1, the complete variable domain is NAGVMQNPRHLVRRRGQEARLRCSPMKGHSHVYWYRQLPEEGLKFMVYLQKENIIDESGMPKERFSAEFPKEGPSILRIQQVVRGDSAAYFCASSLPRDTEAFFGQGTRLTVV.

The chain carries TRBV7-7 and TRBJ2-3; 10 nucleotides match TRBD2. CDR3 length equals 18 residues. V was pared by 5 bases and J by 2 bases, with 13 bases of the junction left unmatched. CDR1 SSHAT and CDR2 FNYEAQ come from the germline V gene (reference sequence). CDR3 nucleotide sequence: TGTGCCAGCAGCCTCGCCCCCCCTAGCGGGGGAACCACAGATACGCAGTATTTT. Protein sequence: CASSLAPPSGGTTDTQYF. Based on the CDR3 plus reference TRBV7-7 and TRBJ2-3, the full variable domain is GAGVSQSPRYKVTKRGQDVTLRCDPISSHATLYWYQQALGQGPEFLTYFNYEAQPDKSGLPSDRFSAERPEGSISTLTIQRTEQRDSAMYRCASSLAPPSGGTTDTQYFGPGTRLTVL.

The V call is TRBV19, the J call TRBJ2-1; D gene unclear. The V end was cut by 3 bases, the J end by 0 bases, with 6 bases between. CDR1 LNHDA and CDR2 SQIVND come from the germline V gene (reference sequence). CDR3 length equals 14 residues. In nucleotides, the CDR3 is TGTGCCAGTAGTATGTCGGGCTCCTACAATGAGCAGTTCTTC. This codes for CASSMSGSYNEQFF. Full variable domain (outside the CDR3, taken from reference TRBV19 and TRBJ2-1): DGGITQSPKYLFRKEGQNVTLSCEQNLNHDAMYWYRQDPGQGLRLIYYSQIVNDFQKGDIAEGYSVSREKKESFPLTVTSAQKNPTAFYLCASSMSGSYNEQFFGPGTRLTVL.

The chain links TRBV7-2 to TRBJ2-7; TRBD2 might be the D (5 bases). Per the germline V gene, CDR1 is SGHTA and CDR2 is FQGNSA. The V gene lost 5 bases and the J gene lost 2 bases, with 19 bases spanning the gap. The CDR3 loop spans 16 amino acids. The CDR3 sequence is CASSPGLGIGAYEQYF. CDR3 DNA: TGTGCCAGCAGCCCGGGGTTGGGAATTGGAGCCTACGAGCAGTACTTC. Complete variable domain (other parts from reference TRBV7-2 and TRBJ2-7): GAGVSQSPSNKVTEKGKDVELRCDPISGHTALYWYRQSLGQGLEFLIYFQGNSAPDKSGLPSDRFSAERTGGSVSTLTIQRTQQEDSAVYLCASSPGLGIGAYEQYFGPGTRLTVT.

This clone was found once. V is TRBV3-1 (or the pseudogene TRBV3-2) and J is TRBJ1-4, with 7 bases aligning to TRBD1. With V trimmed by 1 base and J by 8 bases, 7 bases remained unmatched. The CDR3 runs 15 residues. Germline V gene sequence: CDR1 LGHDT, CDR2 YNNKEL (reference sequence). The CDR3: CASSQGQGEREKLFF. CDR3 nucleotides: TGTGCCAGCAGCCAAGGACAGGGAGAAAGGGAAAAACTGTTTTTT.

The V gene is TRBV18, the J gene TRBJ1-1; D is unclear. This CDR3 spans 14 amino acids. The V and J ends lost 5 bases and 3 bases respectively, with 13 bases between them. CDR1 is KGHSH and CDR2 is LQKENI in the germline V gene. The DNA for the CDR3 is TGTGCCAGCTCAACGTCCCTTGGGGACACTGAAGCTTTCTTT. It encodes CASSTSLGDTEAFF.